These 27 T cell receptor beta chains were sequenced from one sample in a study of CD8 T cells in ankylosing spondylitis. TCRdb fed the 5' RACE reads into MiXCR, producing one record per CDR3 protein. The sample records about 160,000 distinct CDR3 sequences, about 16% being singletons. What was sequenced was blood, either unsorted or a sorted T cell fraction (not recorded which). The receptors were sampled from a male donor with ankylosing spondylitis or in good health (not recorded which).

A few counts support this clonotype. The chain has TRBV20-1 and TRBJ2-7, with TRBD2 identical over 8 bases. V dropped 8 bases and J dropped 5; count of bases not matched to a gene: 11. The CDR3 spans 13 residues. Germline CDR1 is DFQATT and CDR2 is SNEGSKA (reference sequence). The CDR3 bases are TGCAGTCCGCGAGCGGGAGTTCAGGACGAGCAGTACTTC. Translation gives CSPRAGVQDEQYF.

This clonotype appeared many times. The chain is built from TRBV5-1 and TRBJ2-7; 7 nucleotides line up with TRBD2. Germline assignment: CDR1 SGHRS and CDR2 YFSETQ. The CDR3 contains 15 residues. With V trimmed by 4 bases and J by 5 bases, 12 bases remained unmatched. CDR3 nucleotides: TGCGCCAGCAGCCAGGTGGTGGGAGGGAGCGACGAGCAGTACTTC. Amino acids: CASSQVVGGSDEQYF.

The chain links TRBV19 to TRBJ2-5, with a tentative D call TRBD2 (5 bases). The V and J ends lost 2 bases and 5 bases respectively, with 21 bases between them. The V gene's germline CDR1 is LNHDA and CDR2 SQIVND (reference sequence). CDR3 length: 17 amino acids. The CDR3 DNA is TGTGCCAGTAGTATAAATGGCGGACTCATCGTACAGGAGACCCAGTACTTC. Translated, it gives CASSINGGLIVQETQYF.

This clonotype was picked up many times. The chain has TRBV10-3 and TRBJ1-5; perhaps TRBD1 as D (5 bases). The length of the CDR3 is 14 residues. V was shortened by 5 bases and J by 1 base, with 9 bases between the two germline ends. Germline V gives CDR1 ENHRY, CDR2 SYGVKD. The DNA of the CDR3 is TGTGCCATCAGTACGGACATAAGCAATCAGCCCCAGCATTTT. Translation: CAISTDISNQPQHF.

CDR3 residues: CASSPQAGGGGDTQYF. The CDR3, as DNA: TGTGCCAGCTCACCACAGGCGGGGGGAGGTGGAGATACGCAGTATTTT. The genes are TRBV18 and TRBJ2-3, with 8 bases fitting TRBD2. The CDR3 spans 16 residues. Germline V gene lookup returns CDR1 KGHSH and CDR2 LQKENI. Germline trimming cut 1 base from V and 5 bases from J; bases unmatched to any gene: 8.

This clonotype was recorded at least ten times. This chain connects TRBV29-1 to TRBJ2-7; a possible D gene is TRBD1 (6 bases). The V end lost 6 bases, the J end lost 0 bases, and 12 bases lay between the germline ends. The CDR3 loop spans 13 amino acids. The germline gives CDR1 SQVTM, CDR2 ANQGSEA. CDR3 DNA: TGCAGCGTCCCCGGACAGTTCTCCTACGAGCAGTACTTC. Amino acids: CSVPGQFSYEQYF.

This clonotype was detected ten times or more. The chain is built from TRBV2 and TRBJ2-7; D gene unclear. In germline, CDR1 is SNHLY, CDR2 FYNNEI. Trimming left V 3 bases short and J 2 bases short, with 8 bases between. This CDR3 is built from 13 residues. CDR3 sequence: CASSETGTYEQYF. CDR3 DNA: TGTGCCAGCAGTGAGACCGGAACCTACGAGCAGTACTTC.

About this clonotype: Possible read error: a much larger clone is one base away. CDR3 in amino acids: CAGSHPPSGANVLTF. DNA of the CDR3: TGTGCCGGCAGTCATCCCCCCTCTGGGGCCAACGTCCTGACTTTC. This chain connects TRBV28 to TRBJ2-6; D gene unclear. Germline CDR1 is MDHEN and CDR2 is SYDVKM. This CDR3 contains 15 residues.

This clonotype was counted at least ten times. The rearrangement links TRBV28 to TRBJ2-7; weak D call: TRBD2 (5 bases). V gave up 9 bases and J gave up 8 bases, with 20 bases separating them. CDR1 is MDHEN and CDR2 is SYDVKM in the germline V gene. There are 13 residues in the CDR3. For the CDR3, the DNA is TGTGCCAGTAGCGAGGTAGCAGGCGTGCAGCAGTACTTC. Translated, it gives CASSEVAGVQQYF.

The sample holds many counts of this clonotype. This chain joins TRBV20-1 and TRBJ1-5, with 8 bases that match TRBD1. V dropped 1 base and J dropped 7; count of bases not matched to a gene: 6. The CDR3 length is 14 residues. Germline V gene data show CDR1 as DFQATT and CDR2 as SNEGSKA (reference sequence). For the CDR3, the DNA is TGCAGTGCTAGAGTGACAGGGGTCCGGCAGCCCCAGCATTTT. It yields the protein CSARVTGVRQPQHF.

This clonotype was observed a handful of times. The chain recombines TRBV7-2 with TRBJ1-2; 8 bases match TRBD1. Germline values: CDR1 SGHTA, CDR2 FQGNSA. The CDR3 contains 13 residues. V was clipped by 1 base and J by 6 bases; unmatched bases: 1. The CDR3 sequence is CASSLGTGHGYTF. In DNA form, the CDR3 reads TGTGCCAGCAGCTTAGGGACAGGGCATGGCTACACCTTC. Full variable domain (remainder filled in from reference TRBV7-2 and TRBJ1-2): GAGVSQSPSNKVTEKGKDVELRCDPISGHTALYWYRQSLGQGLEFLIYFQGNSAPDKSGLPSDRFSAERTGGSVSTLTIQRTQQEDSAVYLCASSLGTGHGYTFGSGTRLTVV.

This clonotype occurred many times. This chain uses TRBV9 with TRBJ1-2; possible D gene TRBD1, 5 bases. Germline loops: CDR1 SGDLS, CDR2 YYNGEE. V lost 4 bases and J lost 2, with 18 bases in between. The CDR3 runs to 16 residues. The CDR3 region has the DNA TGTGCCAGCAGCTCGAGTGGGGGGAGAAACAACTATGGCTACACCTTC. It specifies CASSSSGGRNNYGYTF.

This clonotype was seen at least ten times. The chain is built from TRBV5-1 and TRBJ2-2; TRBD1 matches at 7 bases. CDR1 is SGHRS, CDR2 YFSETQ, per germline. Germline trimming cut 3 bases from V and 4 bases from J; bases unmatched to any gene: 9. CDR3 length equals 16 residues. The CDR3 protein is CASSSPGTDPTGELFF. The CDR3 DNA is TGCGCCAGCAGCTCGCCCGGGACAGATCCCACCGGGGAGCTGTTTTTT.

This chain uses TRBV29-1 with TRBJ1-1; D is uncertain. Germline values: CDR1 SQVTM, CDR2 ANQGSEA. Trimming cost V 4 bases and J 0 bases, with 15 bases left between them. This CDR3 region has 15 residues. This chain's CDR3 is CSVVPSYEMNTEAFF. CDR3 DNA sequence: TGCAGCGTTGTACCCTCGTACGAAATGAACACTGAAGCTTTCTTT.

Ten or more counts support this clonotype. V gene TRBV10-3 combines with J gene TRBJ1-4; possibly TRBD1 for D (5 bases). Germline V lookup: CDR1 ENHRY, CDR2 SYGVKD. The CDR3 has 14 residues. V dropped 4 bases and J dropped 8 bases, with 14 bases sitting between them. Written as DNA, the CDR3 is TGTGCCATCAGTGCGACAGAATTTTTAGAAAAACTGTTTTTT. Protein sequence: CAISATEFLEKLFF.

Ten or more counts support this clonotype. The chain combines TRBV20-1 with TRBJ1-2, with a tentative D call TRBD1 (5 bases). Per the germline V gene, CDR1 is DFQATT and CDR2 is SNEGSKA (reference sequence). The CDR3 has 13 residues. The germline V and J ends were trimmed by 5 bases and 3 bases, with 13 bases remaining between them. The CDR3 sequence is CSAYAGNDYGYTF. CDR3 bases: TGCAGTGCTTATGCAGGGAATGACTATGGCTACACCTTC.

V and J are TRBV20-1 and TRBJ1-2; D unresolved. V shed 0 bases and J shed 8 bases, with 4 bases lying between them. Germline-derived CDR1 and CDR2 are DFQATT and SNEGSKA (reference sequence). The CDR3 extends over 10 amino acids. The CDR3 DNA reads TGCAGTGCTAGAGAGGAAGGCTACACCTTC. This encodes CSAREEGYTF.

CDR3 sequence reads: CASSLTPGYNEQFF. The CDR3 DNA reads TGTGCCAGCAGCTTGACCCCAGGGTACAATGAGCAGTTCTTC. This chain connects TRBV11-2 to TRBJ2-1; a weak D match, TRBD1 (5 bases). Germline loops: CDR1 SGHAT, CDR2 FQNNGV. Trimming took 3 bases from V and 4 from J, leaving 10 bases between them. This CDR3 region has 14 residues.

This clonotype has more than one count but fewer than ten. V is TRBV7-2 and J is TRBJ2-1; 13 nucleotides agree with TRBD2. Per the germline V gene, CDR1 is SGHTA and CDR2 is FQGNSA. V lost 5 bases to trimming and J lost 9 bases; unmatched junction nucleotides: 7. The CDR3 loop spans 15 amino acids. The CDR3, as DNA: TGTGCCAGCAGCCGCGGGACTAGCGGGACTGGTGAGCAGTTCTTC. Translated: CASSRGTSGTGEQFF.

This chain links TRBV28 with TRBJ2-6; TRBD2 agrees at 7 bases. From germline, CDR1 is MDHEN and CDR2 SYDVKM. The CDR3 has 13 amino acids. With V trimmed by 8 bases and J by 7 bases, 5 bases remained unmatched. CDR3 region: CASGRGIANVLTF. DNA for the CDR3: TGTGCCAGCGGGAGGGGTATAGCCAACGTCCTGACTTTC. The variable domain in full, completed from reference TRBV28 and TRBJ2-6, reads DVKVTQSSRYLVKRTGEKVFLECVQDMDHENMFWYRQDPGLGLRLIYFSYDVKMKEKGDIPEGYSVSREKKERFSLILESASTNQTSMYLCASGRGIANVLTFGAGSRLTVL.

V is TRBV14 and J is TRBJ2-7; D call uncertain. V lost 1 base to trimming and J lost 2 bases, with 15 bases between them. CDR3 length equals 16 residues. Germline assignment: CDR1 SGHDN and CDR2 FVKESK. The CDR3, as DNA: TGTGCCAGCAGCCAAGGTACCGATTTAAGCCCCTACGAGCAGTACTTC. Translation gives CASSQGTDLSPYEQYF.

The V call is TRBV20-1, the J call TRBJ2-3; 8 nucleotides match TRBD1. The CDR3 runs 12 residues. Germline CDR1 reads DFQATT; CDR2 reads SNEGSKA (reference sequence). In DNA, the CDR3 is TGCAACCCGACAGGGGGCACAGATACGCAGTATTTT. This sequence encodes CNPTGGTDTQYF.

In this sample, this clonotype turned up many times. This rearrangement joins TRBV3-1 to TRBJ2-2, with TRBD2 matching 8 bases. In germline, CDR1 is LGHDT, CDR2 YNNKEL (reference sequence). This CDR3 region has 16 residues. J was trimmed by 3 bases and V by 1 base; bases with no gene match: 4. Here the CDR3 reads CASSQGSGAYTGELFF. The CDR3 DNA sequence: TGTGCCAGCAGCCAAGGTAGCGGGGCTTACACCGGGGAGCTGTTTTTT.

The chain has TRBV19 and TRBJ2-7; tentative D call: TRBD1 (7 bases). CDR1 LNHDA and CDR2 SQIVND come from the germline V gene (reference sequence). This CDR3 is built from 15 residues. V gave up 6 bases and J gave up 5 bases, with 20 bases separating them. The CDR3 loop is CASSPGGLSAHEQYF. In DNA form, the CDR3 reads TGTGCCAGTAGCCCAGGGGGACTTTCTGCCCACGAGCAGTACTTC.

The chain's CDR3 is CSVDVFWNEQFF. The CDR3 DNA reads TGCAGCGTTGATGTGTTTTGGAATGAGCAGTTCTTC. The rearrangement links TRBV29-1 to TRBJ2-1; D not certain. The germline V gene has CDR1 SQVTM and CDR2 ANQGSEA. Between the trimmed V and J ends, which lost 3 bases and 7 bases, there was a span of 10 bases. This CDR3 region has 12 residues.

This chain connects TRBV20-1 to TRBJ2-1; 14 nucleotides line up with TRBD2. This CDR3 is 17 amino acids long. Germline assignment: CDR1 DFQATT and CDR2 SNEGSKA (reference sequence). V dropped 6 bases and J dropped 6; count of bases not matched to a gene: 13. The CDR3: CSAPLMTSGRAFNEQFF. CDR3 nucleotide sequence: TGCAGTGCCCCTTTGATGACTAGCGGGAGGGCCTTCAATGAGCAGTTCTTC.

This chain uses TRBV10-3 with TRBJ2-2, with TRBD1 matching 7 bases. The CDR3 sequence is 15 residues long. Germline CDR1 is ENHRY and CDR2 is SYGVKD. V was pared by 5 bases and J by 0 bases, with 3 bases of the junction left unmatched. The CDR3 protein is CAISSGTANTGELFF. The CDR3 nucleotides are TGTGCCATCAGTTCAGGGACAGCGAACACCGGGGAGCTGTTTTTT.